This T cell receptor (beta chain) originates from a study of OX40 agonist ivuxolimab in advanced cancers. Study-wide context: All patients had ivuxolimab intravenously every 2 weeks at 0.01 to 10 mg/kg.

Regarding this clone: Its antigen is as yet unknown.

V lost 7 bases to trimming and J lost 4 bases; unmatched junction nucleotides: 4. Germline V gene data show CDR1 as MNHEY and CDR2 as SMNVEV (reference sequence). The CDR3 length is 13 residues. Findings and limits, study-wide: Averaging showed that CD8+ T cells had more expanded clones than CD4+ did. Low normalized T-cell clonal expansion also characterized some of the nonresponders.

Clones were read by immunoSEQ multiplex PCR, and TCRdb kept only the in-frame ones, dropping some. Here the sample spans approximately 70,000 clones, about 80% being singletons. This receptor was taken from an adult with an advanced solid tumor such as melanoma, head and neck, liver or kidney cancer. This chain links TRBV27 with TRBJ2-1; 7 bases are a match to TRBD2. The sequencing here drew on CD4+ or CD8+ T cells sorted from blood, taken in a trial of the OX40 agonist ivuxolimab. The CDR3 DNA sequence: TGTGCCAGCACTCGGGGGGAGTACAATGAGCAGTTCTTC. It is translated as CASTRGEYNEQFF.